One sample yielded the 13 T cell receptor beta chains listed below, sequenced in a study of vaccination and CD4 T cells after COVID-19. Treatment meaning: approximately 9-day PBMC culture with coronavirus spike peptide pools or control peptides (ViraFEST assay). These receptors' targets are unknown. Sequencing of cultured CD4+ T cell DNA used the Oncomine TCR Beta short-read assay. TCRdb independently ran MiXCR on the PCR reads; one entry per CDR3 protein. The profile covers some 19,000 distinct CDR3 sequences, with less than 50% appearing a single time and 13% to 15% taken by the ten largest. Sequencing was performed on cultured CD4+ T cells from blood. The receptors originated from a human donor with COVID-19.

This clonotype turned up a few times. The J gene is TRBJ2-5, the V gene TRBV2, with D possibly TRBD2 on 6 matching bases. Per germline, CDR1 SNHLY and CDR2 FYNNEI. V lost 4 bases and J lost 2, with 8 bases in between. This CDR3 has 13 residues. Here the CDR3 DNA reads TGTGCCAGCAGTGGGGAGGTACAAGAGACCCAGTACTTC. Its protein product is CASSGEVQETQYF.

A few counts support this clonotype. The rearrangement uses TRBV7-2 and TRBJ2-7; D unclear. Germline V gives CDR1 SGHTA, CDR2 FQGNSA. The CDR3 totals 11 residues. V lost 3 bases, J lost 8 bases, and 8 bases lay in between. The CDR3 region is CASSFSVQQYF. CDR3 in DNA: TGTGCCAGCAGCTTTTCCGTGCAGCAGTACTTC.

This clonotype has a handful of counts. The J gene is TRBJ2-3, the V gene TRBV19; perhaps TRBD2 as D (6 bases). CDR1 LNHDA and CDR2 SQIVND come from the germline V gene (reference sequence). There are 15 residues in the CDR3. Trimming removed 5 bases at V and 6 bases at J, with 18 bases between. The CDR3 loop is CASSPRVQLADTQYF. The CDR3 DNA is TGTGCCAGTAGTCCCCGTGTACAGCTAGCGGATACGCAGTATTTT.

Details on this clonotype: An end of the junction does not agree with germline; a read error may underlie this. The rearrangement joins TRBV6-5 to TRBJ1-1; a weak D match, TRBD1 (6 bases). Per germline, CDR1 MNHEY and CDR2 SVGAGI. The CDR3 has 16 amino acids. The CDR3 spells CASCYRYREGNTEAFF. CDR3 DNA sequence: TGTGCCAGCTGTTACCGATACAGGGAGGGGAACACTGAAGCTTTCTTT.

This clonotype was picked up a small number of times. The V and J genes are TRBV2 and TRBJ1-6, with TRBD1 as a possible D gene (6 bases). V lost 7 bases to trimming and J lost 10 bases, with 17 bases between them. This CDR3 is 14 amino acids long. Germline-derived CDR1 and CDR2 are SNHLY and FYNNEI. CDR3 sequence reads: CASKGWAGESPLHF. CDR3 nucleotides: TGTGCCAGCAAGGGGTGGGCAGGGGAATCACCCCTCCACTTT.

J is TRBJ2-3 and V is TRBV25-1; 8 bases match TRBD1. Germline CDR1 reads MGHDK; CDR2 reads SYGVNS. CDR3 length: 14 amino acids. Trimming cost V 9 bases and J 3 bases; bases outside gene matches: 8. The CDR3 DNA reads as TGTGCCAGTGCGGTGACAGGGGTTACAGATACGCAGTATTTT. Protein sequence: CASAVTGVTDTQYF. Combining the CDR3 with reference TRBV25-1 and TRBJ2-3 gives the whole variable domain EADIYQTPRYLVIGTGKKITLECSQTMGHDKMYWYQQDPGMELHLIHYSYGVNSTEKGDLSSESTVSRIRTEHFPLTLESARPSHTSQYLCASAVTGVTDTQYFGPGTRLTVL.

The CDR3 DNA follows: TGTGCCAGCAGCTCTCTCGACAGGGGGGGCCAAGAGACCCAGTACTTC. It encodes CASSSLDRGGQETQYF. The chain employs TRBV7-2 and TRBJ2-5, with 9 bases that match TRBD1. CDR3 length equals 16 residues. CDR1 and CDR2 from the germline V gene are SGHTA and FQGNSA. V lost 4 bases, J lost 1 base, and 7 bases stayed unmatched.

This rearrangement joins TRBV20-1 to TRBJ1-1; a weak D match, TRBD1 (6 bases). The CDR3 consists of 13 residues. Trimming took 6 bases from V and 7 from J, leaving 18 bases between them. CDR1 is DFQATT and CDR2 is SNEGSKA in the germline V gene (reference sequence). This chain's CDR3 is CSAGGEGLGEAFF. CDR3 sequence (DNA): TGCAGTGCAGGGGGGGAGGGGCTGGGTGAAGCTTTCTTT.

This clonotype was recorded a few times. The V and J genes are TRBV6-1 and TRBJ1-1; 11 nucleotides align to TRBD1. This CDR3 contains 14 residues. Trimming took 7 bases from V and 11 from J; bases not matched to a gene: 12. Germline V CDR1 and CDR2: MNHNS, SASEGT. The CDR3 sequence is CASTSRTGGEYAFF. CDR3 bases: TGTGCCAGCACCTCAAGGACAGGGGGCGAGTATGCTTTCTTT.

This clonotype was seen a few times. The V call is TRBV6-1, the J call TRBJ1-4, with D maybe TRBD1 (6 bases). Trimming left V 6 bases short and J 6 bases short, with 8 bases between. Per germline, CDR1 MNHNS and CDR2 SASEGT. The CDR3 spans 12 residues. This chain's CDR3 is CASRRTDEKLFF. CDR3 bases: TGTGCCAGCAGGCGGACAGATGAAAAACTGTTTTTT.

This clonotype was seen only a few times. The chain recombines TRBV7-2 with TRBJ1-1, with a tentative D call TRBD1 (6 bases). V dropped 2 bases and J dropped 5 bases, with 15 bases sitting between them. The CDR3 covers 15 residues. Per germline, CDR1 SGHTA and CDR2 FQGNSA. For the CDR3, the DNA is TGTGCCAGCAGCTTATTGGGGGGGCGCGGGACTGAAGCTTTCTTT. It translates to CASSLLGGRGTEAFF.

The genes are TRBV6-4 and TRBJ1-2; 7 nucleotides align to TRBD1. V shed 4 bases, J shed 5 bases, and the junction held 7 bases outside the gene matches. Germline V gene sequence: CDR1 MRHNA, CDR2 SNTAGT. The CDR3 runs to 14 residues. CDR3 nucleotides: TGTGCCAGCAGTGCCTCTCCGGGACAGTATGGCTACACCTTC. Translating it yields CASSASPGQYGYTF.

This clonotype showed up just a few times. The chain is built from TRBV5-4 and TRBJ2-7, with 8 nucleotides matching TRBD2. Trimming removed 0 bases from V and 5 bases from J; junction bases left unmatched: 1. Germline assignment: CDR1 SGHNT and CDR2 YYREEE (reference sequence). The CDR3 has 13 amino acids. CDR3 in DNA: TGTGCCAGCAGCTTGGCGGGGGGGGACGAGCAGTACTTC. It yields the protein CASSLAGGDEQYF.